The 10 T cell receptor beta chains in this list originate from one sample, sequenced in a study of CD8 T cells in ankylosing spondylitis. One entry per CDR3 protein, called by TCRdb with MiXCR from the 5' RACE reads. The sample contains 250,000 or so distinct CDR3 sequences, 20% to 30% of which appear only once. Sequencing was carried out using blood, either unsorted or a sorted T cell fraction (not recorded which). The receptors stem from a male donor with ankylosing spondylitis or in good health (not recorded which).

This clonotype was recorded at least ten times. This chain connects TRBV28 to TRBJ2-7; possibly TRBD1 for D (5 bases). The CDR3 contains 15 residues. V was clipped by 7 bases and J by 3 bases, with 19 bases between them. The germline V gene encodes CDR1 MDHEN and CDR2 SYDVKM. CDR3 DNA: TGTGCCAGCACTCGTCACAGGAGTAGGGACTACGAGCAGTACTTC. Its protein is CASTRHRSRDYEQYF.

The chain recombines TRBV6-1 with TRBJ1-1, with a possible D match to TRBD1 (6 bases). The germline CDR1 and CDR2 sequences are MNHNS and SASEGT. Trimming pared 6 bases from V and 3 bases from J, leaving 11 bases between. This CDR3 is 13 amino acids long. CDR3 sequence (DNA): TGTGCCAGCAGACTGGACAGTTACACTGAAGCTTTCTTT. Protein: CASRLDSYTEAFF.

This clonotype was detected only a few times. The chain carries TRBV2 and TRBJ2-5, with TRBD2 matching 11 bases. CDR3 size: 15 residues. Germline-derived CDR1 and CDR2 are SNHLY and FYNNEI. The J segment lost 5 bases and the V segment lost 5 bases, leaving 7 bases of the junction unmatched. The CDR3 protein is CASSLAGGPEETQYF. The CDR3 bases are TGTGCCAGCAGTTTAGCGGGGGGGCCGGAGGAGACCCAGTACTTC.

This clonotype occurred many times. The rearrangement links TRBV7-2 to TRBJ1-2; no definite D call. Germline values: CDR1 SGHTA, CDR2 FQGNSA. CDR3 length: 15 amino acids. V gave up 5 bases and J gave up 8 bases, with 21 bases separating them. The CDR3 here is CASSQNPGPAHGYTF. The DNA of the CDR3 is TGTGCCAGCAGCCAAAATCCCGGGCCGGCGCACGGCTACACCTTC.

V gene TRBV20-1 combines with J gene TRBJ2-7; weak D call: TRBD1 (6 bases). The CDR3 is 13 amino acids. In germline, CDR1 is DFQATT, CDR2 SNEGSKA (reference sequence). Trimming took off 6 bases at V and 2 bases at J, with 14 bases between the two ends. The chain's CDR3 is CSAIGQGPYEQYF. The CDR3, as DNA: TGCAGTGCCATAGGTCAGGGGCCCTACGAGCAGTACTTC.

This clonotype appeared a few times. The chain employs TRBV10-3 and TRBJ2-7; 9 positions agree with TRBD2. The CDR3 is 15 residues long. Germline lookup yields CDR1 ENHRY and CDR2 SYGVKD. After removal of 0 bases from V and 7 bases from J, the junction contained 7 bases not matched to a gene. The CDR3 is CAISESDLAGNEQYF. In DNA form, the CDR3 reads TGTGCCATCAGTGAGTCGGATCTAGCGGGGAATGAGCAGTACTTC.

This clonotype was recorded at least ten times. The chain has TRBV28 and TRBJ2-7; maybe TRBD1 (6 bases). The CDR3 loop spans 14 amino acids. CDR1 and CDR2 from the germline V gene are MDHEN and SYDVKM. The germline V and J ends were trimmed by 6 bases and 0 bases, with 12 bases remaining between them. The CDR3 sequence is CASSLQGPSYEQYF. CDR3 in DNA: TGTGCCAGCAGCTTACAGGGACCCTCCTACGAGCAGTACTTC.

V is TRBV7-2 and J is TRBJ2-3; TRBD2 might be the D (5 bases). The CDR3 extends over 15 amino acids. CDR1 is SGHTA, CDR2 FQGNSA, per germline. Trimming cost V 4 bases and J 1 base, with 12 bases left between them. The CDR3 reads CASSYQRRGTDTQYF. The CDR3 nucleotides are TGTGCCAGCAGCTACCAGCGGCGGGGCACAGATACGCAGTATTTT.

The V call is TRBV12-3 or TRBV12-4, the J call TRBJ2-7; 12 bases are a match to TRBD1. Trimming took 7 bases from V and 6 from J; bases not matched to a gene: 7. This CDR3 comprises 14 residues. The CDR3 DNA reads as TGTGCCAGCAATATAGGGACAGGGGGCCGCGAGCAGTACTTC. Amino acids: CASNIGTGGREQYF.

This clonotype was recorded many times. The gene calls are TRBV4-1 and TRBJ2-1, with D unresolved. CDR3 length: 16 amino acids. Trimming left V 1 base short and J 2 bases short, with 12 bases between. From germline, CDR1 is MGHRA and CDR2 YSYEKL. The CDR3 loop reads CASSQGSGSAYNEQFF. The CDR3 bases are TGCGCCAGCAGCCAAGGAAGTGGGTCCGCCTACAATGAGCAGTTCTTC.